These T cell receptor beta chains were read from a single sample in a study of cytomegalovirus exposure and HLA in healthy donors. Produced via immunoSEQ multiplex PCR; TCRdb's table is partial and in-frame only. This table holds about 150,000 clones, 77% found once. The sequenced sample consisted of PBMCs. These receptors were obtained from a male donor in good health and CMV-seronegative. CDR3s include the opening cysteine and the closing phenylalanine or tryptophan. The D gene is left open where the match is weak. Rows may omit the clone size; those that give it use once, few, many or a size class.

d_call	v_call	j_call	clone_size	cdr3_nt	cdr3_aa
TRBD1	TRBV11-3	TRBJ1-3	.	TGTGCCAGCAGCTTAGAACGGGACAGCTCTGGAAACACCATATATTTT	CASSLERDSSGNTIYF
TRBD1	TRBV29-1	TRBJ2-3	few	TGCAGCACAGGACAGGGATTGGATACGCAGTATTTT	CSTGQGLDTQYF
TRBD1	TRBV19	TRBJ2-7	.	TGTGCCAGTAGTATGACAGGGCTGAACGAGCAGTACTTC	CASSMTGLNEQYF
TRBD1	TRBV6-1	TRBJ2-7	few	TGTGCCAGCAGCGGGACAGGTTCCTACGAGCAGTACTTC	CASSGTGSYEQYF
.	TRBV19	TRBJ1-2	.	TGTGCCAGCCTACCGGGCAGGGGTGTTTATGGCTACACCTTC	CASLPGRGVYGYTF
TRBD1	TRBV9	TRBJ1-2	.	TGTGCCAGCAGCGCCGCGGGACAGGGGGCGGGAGGCTACACCTTC	CASSAAGQGAGGYTF
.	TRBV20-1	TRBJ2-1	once	TGCAGTGCAATAGTATACAATGAGCAGTTCTTC	CSAIVYNEQFF
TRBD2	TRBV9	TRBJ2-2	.	TGTGCCAGCAGCGTAGGGCTAGCGGCATACACCGGGGAGCTGTTTTTT	CASSVGLAAYTGELFF
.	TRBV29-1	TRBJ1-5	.	TGCAGCGTTGGCGGGGGCGGACAGCCCCAGCATTTT	CSVGGGGQPQHF
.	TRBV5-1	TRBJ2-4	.	TGCGCCAGCAGCTTGACCCCAGGTGACATTCAGTACTTC	CASSLTPGDIQYF
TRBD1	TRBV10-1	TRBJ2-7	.	TGCGCCAGCAGTTCCGGGACAGGGGGCCGGGAGCAGTACTTC	CASSSGTGGREQYF
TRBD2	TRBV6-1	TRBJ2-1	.	TGTGCCAGCCACCTAGCGGAGTACAATGAGCAGTTCTTC	CASHLAEYNEQFF
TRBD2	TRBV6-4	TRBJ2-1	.	TGTGCCAGCAGTGACACGGGCGGGAGTCACAATGAGCAGTTCTTC	CASSDTGGSHNEQFF
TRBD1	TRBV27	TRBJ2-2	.	TGTGCCAGCAGTCCAACACAGGGGTGGGTCACCGGGGAGCTGTTTTTT	CASSPTQGWVTGELFF
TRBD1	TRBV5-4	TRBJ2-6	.	TGTGCCAGCAGCTTGGCCAGGGGGTCTGGGGCCAACGTCCTGACTTTC	CASSLARGSGANVLTF